This T cell receptor beta chain came from a study of cytomegalovirus exposure and HLA in healthy donors. Study-wide results and limits: Rare TCR sequences predominated, though certain public TCRs were found in many donors.

CDR3 size: 13 residues. Germline CDR1 is SGHRS and CDR2 is YFSETQ. V shed 6 bases, J shed 7 bases, and the junction held 9 bases outside the gene matches. PCR primers comprised 60 Vbeta and 13 Jbeta primers. The repertoire was sequenced with immunoSEQ multiplex PCR; TCRdb's copy has only in-frame clones and lacks some. The sample gives around 170,000 clones, 80% of which show up once; 1% is in the top ten. To note about this clone: Its matching antigen is unknown.

The receptor's source is a woman in her forties or fifties in good health and CMV-seropositive. V gene TRBV5-1 combines with J gene TRBJ1-2; TRBD1 matches 7 bases. Sequenced sample: PBMCs. This CDR3 is CASTVEGAPGYTF. CDR3 bases: TGCGCCAGCACGGTGGAGGGGGCGCCTGGCTACACCTTC. Full variable domain (outside the CDR3, taken from reference TRBV5-1 and TRBJ1-2): KAGVTQTPRYLIKTRGQQVTLSCSPISGHRSVSWYQQTPGQGLQFLFEYFSETQRNKGNFPGRFSGRQFSNSRSEMNVSTLELGDSALYLCASTVEGAPGYTFGSGTRLTVV.